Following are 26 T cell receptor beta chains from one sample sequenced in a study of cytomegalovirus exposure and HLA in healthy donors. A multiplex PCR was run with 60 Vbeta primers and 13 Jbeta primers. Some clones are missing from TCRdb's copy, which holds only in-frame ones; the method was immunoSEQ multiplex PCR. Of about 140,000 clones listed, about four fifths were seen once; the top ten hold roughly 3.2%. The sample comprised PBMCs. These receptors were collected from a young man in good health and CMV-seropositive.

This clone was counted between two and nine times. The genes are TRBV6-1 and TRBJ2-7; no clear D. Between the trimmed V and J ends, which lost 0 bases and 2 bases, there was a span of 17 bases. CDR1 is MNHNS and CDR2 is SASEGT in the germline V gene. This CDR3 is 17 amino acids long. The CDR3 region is CASSEAQYLTLPYEQYF. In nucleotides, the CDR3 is TGTGCCAGCAGTGAAGCGCAGTATCTCACGTTACCCTACGAGCAGTACTTC.

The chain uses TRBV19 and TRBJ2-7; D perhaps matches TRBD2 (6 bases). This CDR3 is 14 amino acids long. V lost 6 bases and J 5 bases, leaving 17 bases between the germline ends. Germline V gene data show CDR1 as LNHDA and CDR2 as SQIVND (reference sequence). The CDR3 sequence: CASSPYTRENEQYF. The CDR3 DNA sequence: TGTGCCAGTAGCCCTTATACGCGGGAAAACGAGCAGTACTTC.

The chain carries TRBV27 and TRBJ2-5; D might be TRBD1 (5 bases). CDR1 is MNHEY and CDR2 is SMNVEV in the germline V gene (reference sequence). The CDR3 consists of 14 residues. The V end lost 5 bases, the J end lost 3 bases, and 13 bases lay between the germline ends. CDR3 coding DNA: TGTGCCAGCAGTCGCCCAGGGTTGGAAGAGACCCAGTACTTC. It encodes CASSRPGLEETQYF.

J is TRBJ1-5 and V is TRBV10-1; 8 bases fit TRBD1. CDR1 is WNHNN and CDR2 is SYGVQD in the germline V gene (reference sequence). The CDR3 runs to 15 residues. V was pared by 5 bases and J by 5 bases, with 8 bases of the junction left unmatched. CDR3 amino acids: CASSTTGTGDQPQHF. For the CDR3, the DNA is TGCGCCAGCAGTACGACCGGGACAGGCGATCAGCCCCAGCATTTT.

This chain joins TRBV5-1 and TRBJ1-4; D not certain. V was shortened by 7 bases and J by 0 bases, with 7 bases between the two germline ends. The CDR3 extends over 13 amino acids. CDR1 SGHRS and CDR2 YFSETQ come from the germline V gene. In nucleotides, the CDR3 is TGCGCCAGCGGGCAATCAACTAATGAAAAACTGTTTTTT. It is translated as CASGQSTNEKLFF.

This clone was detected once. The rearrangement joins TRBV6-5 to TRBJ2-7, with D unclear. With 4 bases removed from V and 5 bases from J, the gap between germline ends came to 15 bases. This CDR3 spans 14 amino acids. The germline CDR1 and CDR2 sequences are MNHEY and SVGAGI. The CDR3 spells CASSLAVGSDEQYF. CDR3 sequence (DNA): TGTGCCAGCAGTTTGGCGGTTGGGTCGGACGAGCAGTACTTC.

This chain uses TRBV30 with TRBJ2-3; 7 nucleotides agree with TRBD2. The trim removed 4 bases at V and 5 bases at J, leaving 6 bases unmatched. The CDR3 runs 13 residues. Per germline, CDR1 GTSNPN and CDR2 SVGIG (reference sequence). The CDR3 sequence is CAWNWREQDTQYF. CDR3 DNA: TGTGCCTGGAACTGGCGGGAGCAAGATACGCAGTATTTT.

This chain's CDR3 is CASRASGSYEQYF. DNA of the CDR3: TGTGCCAGCAGGGCGAGCGGGAGCTACGAGCAGTACTTC. This chain joins TRBV6-5 and TRBJ2-7, with 8 bases matching TRBD2. This CDR3 has 13 amino acids. V was clipped by 6 bases and J by 3 bases; unmatched bases: 4. Germline loops: CDR1 MNHEY, CDR2 SVGAGI.

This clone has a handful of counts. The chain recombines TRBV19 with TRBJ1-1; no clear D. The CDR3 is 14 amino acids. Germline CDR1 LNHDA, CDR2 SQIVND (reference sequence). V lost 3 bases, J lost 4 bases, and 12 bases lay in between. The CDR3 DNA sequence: TGTGCCAGTAGTATGATAACGTCGGGCACTGAAGCTTTCTTT. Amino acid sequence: CASSMITSGTEAFF.

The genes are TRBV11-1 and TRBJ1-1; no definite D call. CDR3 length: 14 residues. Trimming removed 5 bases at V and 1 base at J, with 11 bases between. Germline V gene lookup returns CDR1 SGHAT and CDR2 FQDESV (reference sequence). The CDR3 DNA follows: TGTGCCAGCAGCCGTTCCACAGAGAACACTGAAGCTTTCTTT. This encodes CASSRSTENTEAFF. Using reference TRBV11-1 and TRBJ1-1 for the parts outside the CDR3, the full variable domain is EAEVAQSPRYKITEKSQAVAFWCDPISGHATLYWYRQILGQGPELLVQFQDESVVDDSQLPKDRFSAERLKGVDSTLKIQPAELGDSAMYLCASSRSTENTEAFFGQGTRLTVV.

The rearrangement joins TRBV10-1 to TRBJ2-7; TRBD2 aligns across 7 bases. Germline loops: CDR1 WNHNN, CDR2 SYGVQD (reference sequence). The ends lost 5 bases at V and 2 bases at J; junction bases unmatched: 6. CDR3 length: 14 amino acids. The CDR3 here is CASSTTREPYEQYF. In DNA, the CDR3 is TGCGCCAGCAGTACGACGCGGGAGCCCTACGAGCAGTACTTC.

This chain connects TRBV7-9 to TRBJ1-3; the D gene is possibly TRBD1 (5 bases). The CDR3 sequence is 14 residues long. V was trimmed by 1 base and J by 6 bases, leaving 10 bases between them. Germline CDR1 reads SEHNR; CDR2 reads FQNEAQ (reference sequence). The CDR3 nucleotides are TGTGCCAGCAGCTTAGGGCAGGGTGCAAACACCATATATTTT. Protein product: CASSLGQGANTIYF.

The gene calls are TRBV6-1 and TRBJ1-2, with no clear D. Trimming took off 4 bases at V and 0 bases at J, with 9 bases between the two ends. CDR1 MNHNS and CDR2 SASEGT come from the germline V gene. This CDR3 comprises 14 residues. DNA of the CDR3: TGTGCCAGCAGTGCTCGAGATCCTAACTATGGCTACACCTTC. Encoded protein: CASSARDPNYGYTF.

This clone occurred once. The CDR3 DNA follows: TGTGCCAGCAGCTCAGGGATTTCCTACGAGCAGTACTTC. Its translation: CASSSGISYEQYF. The chain couples TRBV5-8 to TRBJ2-7; the D gene is possibly TRBD1 (5 bases). The CDR3 has 13 amino acids. From germline, CDR1 is SGHTS and CDR2 YDEGEE. The ends were cut back, 3 bases at V and 1 base at J, with 8 bases in the middle.

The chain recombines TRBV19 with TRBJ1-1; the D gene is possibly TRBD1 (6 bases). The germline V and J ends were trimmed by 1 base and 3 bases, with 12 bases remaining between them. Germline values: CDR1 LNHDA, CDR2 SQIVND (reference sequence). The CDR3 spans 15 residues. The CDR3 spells CASSIGGHRDTEAFF. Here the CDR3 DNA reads TGTGCCAGTAGTATAGGGGGACACCGAGACACTGAAGCTTTCTTT.

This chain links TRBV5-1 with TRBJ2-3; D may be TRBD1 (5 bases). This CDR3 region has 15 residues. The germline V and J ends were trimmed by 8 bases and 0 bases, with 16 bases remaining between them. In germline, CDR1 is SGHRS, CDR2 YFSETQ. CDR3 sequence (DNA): TGCGCCAGTCGGCAGGGTCCCTTTAGCACAGATACGCAGTATTTT. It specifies CASRQGPFSTDTQYF.

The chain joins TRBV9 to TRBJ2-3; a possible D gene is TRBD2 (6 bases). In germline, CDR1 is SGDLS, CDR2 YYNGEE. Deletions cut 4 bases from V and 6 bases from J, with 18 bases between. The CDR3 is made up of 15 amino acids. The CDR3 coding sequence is TGTGCCAGCAGCTCCCGGGGGTTCTACACGGATACGCAGTATTTT. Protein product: CASSSRGFYTDTQYF.

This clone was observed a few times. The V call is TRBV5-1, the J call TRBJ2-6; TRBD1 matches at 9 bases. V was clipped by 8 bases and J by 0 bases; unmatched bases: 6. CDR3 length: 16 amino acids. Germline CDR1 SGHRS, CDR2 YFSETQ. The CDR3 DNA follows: TGCGCCAGTCTGACAGGGGGTACCTCTGGGGCCAACGTCCTGACTTTC. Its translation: CASLTGGTSGANVLTF.

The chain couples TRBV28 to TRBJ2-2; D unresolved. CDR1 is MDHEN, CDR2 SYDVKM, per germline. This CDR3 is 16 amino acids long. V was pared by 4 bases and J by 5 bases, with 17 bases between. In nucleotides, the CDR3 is TGTGCCAGCAGTTCCCCGACTGAGCTAAGTACCGGGGAGCTGTTTTTT. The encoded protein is CASSSPTELSTGELFF.

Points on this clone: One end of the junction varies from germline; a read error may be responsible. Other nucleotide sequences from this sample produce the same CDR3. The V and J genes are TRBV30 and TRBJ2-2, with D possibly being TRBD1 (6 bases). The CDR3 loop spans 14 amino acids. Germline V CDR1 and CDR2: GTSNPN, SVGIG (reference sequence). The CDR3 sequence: CAWKGQTNTGELFF. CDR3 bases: TGTGCCTGGAAAGGACAGACGAACACCGGGGAGCTGTTTTTC.

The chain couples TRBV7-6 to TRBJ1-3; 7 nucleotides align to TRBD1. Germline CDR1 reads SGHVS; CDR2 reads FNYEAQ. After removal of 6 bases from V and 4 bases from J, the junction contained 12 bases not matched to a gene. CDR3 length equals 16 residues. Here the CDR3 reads CASSLRDSPTGNTIYF. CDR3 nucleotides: TGTGCCAGCAGTCTCCGGGACAGCCCGACCGGAAACACCATATATTTT.

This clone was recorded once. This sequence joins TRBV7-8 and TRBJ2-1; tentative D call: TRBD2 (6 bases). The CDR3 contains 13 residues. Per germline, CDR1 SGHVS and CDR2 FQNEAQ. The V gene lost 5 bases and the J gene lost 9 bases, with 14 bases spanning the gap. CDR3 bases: TGTGCCAGCAGCCCACGGGAGTTGAGTGAGCAGTTCTTC. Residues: CASSPRELSEQFF.

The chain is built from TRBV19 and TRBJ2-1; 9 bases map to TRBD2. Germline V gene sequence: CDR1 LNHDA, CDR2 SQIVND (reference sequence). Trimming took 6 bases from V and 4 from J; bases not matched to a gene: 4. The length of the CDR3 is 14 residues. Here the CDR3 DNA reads TGTGCCAGTAGCCCTAGCGGGGTATACAATGAGCAGTTCTTC. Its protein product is CASSPSGVYNEQFF.

The CDR3 nucleotides are TGTGCCAGCAGCTTAGGGGTCGGGTCCTACAATGAGCAGTTCTTC. It translates to CASSLGVGSYNEQFF. This chain uses TRBV7-9 with TRBJ2-1; D not certain. Trimming removed 1 base from V and 1 base from J, with 8 bases in between. Per germline, CDR1 SEHNR and CDR2 FQNEAQ (reference sequence). The CDR3 covers 15 residues.

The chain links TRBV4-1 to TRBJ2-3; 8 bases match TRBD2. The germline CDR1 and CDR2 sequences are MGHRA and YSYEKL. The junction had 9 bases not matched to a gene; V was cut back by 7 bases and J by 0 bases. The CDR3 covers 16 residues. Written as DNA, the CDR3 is TGCGCCAGCAAAAGGGTCTCTAGCGGGAGCACAGATACGCAGTATTTT. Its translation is CASKRVSSGSTDTQYF.

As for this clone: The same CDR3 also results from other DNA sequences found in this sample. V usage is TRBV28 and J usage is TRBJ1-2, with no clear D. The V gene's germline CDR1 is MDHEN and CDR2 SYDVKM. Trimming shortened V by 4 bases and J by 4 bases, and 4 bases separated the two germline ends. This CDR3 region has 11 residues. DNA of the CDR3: TGTGCCAGCAGTTCACTCTATGGCTACACCTTC. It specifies CASSSLYGYTF.